This T cell receptor beta chain originates from a study of a mutant IDH1 vaccine in newly diagnosed glioma. Overall study context: The treated group averaged approximately 42 years old and was 62.5% male, approximately 38% female.

Per the germline V gene, CDR1 is MNHNS and CDR2 is SASEGT. CDR3 length: 16 residues. The V and J ends lost 2 bases and 4 bases, in that order; junction bases with no gene match: 9. The time point was: week 35, safety follow-up. One vaccine dose held 300 ug of mutant IDH1 20-mer peptide and came with topical imiquimod. On this clone: Its antigen is undetermined.

TCRdb keeps only in-frame clones here, not all; method: immunoSEQ multiplex PCR. Altogether under 40,000 clones are present, roughly 85% being singletons, with the ten largest covering approximately 7.1%. The clonotype was recovered from a woman between 18 and 30 years old with glioma. The sample in question was PBMCs, obtained from a glioma patient whose treatment included an IDH1 peptide vaccine. The chain employs TRBV6-1 and TRBJ2-3; 7 bases agree with TRBD2. The CDR3 is CASSEWEGAPADTQYF. CDR3 coding DNA: TGTGCCAGCAGTGAATGGGAGGGTGCCCCCGCAGATACGCAGTATTTT.